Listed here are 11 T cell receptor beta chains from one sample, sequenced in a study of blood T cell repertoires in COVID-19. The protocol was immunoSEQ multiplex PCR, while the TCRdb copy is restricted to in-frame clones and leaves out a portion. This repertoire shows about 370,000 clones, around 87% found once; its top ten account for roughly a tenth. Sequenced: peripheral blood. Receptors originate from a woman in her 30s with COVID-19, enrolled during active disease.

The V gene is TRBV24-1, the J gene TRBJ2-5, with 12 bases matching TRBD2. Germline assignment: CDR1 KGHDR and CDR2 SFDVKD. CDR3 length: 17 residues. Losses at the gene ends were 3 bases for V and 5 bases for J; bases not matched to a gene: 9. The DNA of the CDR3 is TGTGCCACCAGTGATCCCTCTAGCGGGAGGGCAGGGGAGACCCAGTACTTC. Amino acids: CATSDPSSGRAGETQYF.

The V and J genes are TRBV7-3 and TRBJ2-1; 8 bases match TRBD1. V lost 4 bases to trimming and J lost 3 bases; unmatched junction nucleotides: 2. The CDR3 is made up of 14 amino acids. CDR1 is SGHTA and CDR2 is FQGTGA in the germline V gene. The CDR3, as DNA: TGTGCCAGCAGCTCTGGACAGGGCTACAATGAGCAGTTCTTC. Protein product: CASSSGQGYNEQFF.

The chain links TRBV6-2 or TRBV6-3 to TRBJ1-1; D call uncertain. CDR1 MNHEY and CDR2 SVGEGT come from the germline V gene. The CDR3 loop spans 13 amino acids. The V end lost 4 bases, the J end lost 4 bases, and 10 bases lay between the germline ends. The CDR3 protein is CASSSASRTEAFF. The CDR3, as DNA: TGTGCCAGCAGTTCCGCCAGTCGCACTGAAGCTTTCTTT.

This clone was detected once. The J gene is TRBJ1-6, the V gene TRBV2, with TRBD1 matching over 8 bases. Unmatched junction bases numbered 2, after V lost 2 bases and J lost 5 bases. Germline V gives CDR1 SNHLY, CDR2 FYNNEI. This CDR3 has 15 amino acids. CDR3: CASSEQGANNSPLHF. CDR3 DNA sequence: TGTGCCAGCAGTGAACAGGGGGCGAATAATTCACCCCTCCACTTT.

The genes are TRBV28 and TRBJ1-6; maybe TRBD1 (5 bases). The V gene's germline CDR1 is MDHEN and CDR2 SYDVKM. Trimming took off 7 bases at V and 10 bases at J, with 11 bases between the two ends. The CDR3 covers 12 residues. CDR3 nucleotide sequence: TGTGCCAGCACAGGGTTAGGATCACCCCTCCACTTT. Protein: CASTGLGSPLHF.

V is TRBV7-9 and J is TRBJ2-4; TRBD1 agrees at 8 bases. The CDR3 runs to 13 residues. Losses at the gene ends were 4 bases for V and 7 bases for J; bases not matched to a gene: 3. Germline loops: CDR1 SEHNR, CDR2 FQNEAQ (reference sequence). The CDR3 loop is CASSWGDRNIQYF. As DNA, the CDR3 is TGTGCCAGCAGCTGGGGGGACAGGAACATTCAGTACTTC.

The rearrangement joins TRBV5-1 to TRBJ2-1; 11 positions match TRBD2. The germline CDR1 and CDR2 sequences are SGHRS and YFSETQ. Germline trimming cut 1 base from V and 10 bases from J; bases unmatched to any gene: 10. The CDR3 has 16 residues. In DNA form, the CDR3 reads TGCGCCAGCAGCTTGAGTGTTACTAGCGGGAGAGGAGAGCAGTTCTTC. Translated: CASSLSVTSGRGEQFF.

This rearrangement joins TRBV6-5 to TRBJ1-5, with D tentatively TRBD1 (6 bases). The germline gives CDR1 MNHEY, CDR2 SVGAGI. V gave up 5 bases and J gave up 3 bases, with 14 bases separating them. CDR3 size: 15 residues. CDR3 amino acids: CASSLVGGLNQPQHF. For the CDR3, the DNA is TGTGCCAGCAGTCTCGTCGGGGGGCTCAATCAGCCCCAGCATTTT.

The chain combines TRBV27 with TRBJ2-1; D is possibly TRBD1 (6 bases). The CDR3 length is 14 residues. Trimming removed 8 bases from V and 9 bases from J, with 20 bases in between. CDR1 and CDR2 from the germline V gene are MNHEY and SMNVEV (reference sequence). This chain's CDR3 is CASSSSTGLGEQFF. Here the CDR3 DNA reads TGTGCCAGCTCATCCTCCACAGGGTTAGGTGAGCAGTTCTTC.

CDR3 DNA sequence: TGTGCCAGCAACAACGGACAGTTTAATGAAAAACTGTTTTTT. Its protein product is CASNNGQFNEKLFF. The chain has TRBV28 and TRBJ1-4; D possibly corresponds to TRBD1 (6 bases). The germline gives CDR1 MDHEN, CDR2 SYDVKM. The CDR3 runs 14 residues. V lost 7 bases and J 4 bases, leaving 13 bases between the germline ends.

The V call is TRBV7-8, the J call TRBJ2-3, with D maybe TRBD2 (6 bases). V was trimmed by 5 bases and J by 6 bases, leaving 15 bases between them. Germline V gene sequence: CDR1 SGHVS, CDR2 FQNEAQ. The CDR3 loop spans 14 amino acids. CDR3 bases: TGTGCCAGCAGCGCGCGACTAGAAACGGATACGCAGTATTTT. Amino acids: CASSARLETDTQYF.